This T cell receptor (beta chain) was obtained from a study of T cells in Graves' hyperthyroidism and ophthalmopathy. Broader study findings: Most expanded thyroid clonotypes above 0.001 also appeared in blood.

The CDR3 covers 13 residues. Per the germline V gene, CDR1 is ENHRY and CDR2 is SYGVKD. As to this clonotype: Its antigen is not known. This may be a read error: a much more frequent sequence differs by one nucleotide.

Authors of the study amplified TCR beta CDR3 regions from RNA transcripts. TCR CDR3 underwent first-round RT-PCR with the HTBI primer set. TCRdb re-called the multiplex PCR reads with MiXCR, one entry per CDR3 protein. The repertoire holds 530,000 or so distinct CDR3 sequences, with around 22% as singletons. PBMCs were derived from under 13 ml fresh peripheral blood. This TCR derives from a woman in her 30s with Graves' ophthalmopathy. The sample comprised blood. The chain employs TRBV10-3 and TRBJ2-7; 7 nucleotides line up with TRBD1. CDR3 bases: TGTGTCATCAGAGAGACAGGGTTTTACGAGCAGTACTTC. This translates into CVIRETGFYEQYF.